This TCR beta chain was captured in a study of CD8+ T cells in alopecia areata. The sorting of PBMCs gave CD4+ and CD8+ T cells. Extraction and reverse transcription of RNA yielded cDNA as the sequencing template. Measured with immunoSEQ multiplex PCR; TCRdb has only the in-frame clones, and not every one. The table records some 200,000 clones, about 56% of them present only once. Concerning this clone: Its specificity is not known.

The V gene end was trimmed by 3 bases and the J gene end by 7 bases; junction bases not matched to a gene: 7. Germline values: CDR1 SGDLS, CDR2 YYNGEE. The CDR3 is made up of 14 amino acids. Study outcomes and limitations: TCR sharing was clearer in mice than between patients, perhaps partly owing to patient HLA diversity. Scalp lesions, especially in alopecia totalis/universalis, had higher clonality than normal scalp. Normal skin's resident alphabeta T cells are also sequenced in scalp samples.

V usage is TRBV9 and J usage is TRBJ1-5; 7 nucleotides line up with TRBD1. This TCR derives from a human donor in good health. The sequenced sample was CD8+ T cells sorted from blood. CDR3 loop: CASSEGARGQPQHF. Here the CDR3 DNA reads TGTGCCAGCAGCGAGGGGGCTCGGGGGCAGCCCCAGCATTTT. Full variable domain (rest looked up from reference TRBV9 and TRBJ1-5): DSGVTQTPKHLITATGQRVTLRCSPRSGDLSVYWYQQSLDQGLQFLIQYYNGEERAKGNILERFSAQQFPDLHSELNLSSLELGDSALYFCASSEGARGQPQHFGDGTRLSIL.